These T cell receptor beta chains were read from a single sample in a study of blood T cell repertoires in COVID-19. TCRdb keeps only in-frame clones here, not all; method: immunoSEQ multiplex PCR. The sample shows about 160,000 clones, 65% to 85% of them seen only once. Sample: PBMCs or T cells enriched from blood (not recorded which). All receptors derive from a woman in her thirties or forties with acute COVID-19. The CDR3 runs from the conserved cysteine through the conserved F or W.

CASSVFRRQSEAFF	TRBJ1-1	TRBV5-1
CASSSYSVSSNQPQHF	TRBJ1-5	TRBV18
CASSEAKTGGNTIYF	TRBJ1-3	TRBV6-1
CASSFQGSNEKLFF	TRBJ1-4	TRBV5-4
CASSQTGMNTEAFF	TRBJ1-1	TRBV5-1
CASSLAGMGNTEAFF	TRBJ1-1	TRBV5-1
CASSATRTGGLSSGYTF	TRBJ1-2	TRBV27
CASSPSLMGVGTGELFF	TRBJ2-2	TRBV7-3
CSVEGLAFGTSGMYQETQYF	TRBJ2-5	TRBV29-1
CASSPRSSGNADTQYF	TRBJ2-3	TRBV18
CASSRGSGNQPQHF	TRBJ1-5	TRBV19
CASSQDEARVWDPPGDEQFF	TRBJ2-1	TRBV4-1
CASSSILAGVREQFF	TRBJ2-1	TRBV11-2
CASSPGSGYGYTF	TRBJ1-2	TRBV5-1
CATSGSYNEQFF	TRBJ2-1	TRBV6-5
CASSVRLAGEREQFF	TRBJ2-1	TRBV11-3
CASSQDMANTDTQYF	TRBJ2-3	TRBV4-1
CASSQTDRGNEKLFF	TRBJ1-4	TRBV4-1
CASSLAAGSYNEQFF	TRBJ2-1	TRBV7-6
CASSLQPGQNTEAFF	TRBJ1-1	TRBV5-1
CASSIMGQGRVNTEAFF	TRBJ1-1	TRBV19
CASSGHANEQFF	TRBJ2-1	TRBV12-3/TRBV12-4
CASSGDRLYGYTF	TRBJ1-2	TRBV10-1
CASSSYSGLADNEQFF	TRBJ2-1	TRBV7-6
CASSQDRSLPLHF	TRBJ1-6	TRBV14
CASTLLGEGNSPLHF	TRBJ1-6	TRBV6-5
CATKIRGANYGYTF	TRBJ1-2	TRBV6-5
CASKSGTTNYGYTF	TRBJ1-2	TRBV5-1
CASNQGMNSPLHF	TRBJ1-6	TRBV19
CASSQNGDPAGGTDTQYF	TRBJ2-3	TRBV18
CASSQATGRAKNIQYF	TRBJ2-4	TRBV3-1/TRBV3-2
CASSSTWGSGRRDEQFF	TRBJ2-1	TRBV7-9
CASSQGRGVEAFF	TRBJ1-1	TRBV3-1/TRBV3-2
CASSRVEGPSYEQYF	TRBJ2-7	TRBV7-9
CASRPLLGNQETQYF	TRBJ2-5	TRBV27
CSVGGLPYNEQFF	TRBJ2-1	TRBV29-1
CASSEVGAGQPQHF	TRBJ1-5	TRBV6-1
CASSSGGGYEQYF	TRBJ2-7	TRBV12-3/TRBV12-4
CASSNGRPWEGYTF	TRBJ1-2	TRBV2
CASSEDIGELFF	TRBJ2-2	TRBV2
CASSLDSGSTPYEQYF	TRBJ2-7	TRBV5-1
CASSYREYNSPLHF	TRBJ1-6	TRBV6-5
CASSEEAGGEQFF	TRBJ2-1	TRBV2
CASSATSGRDYNEQFF	TRBJ2-1	TRBV27
CASRSLAGGSYEQYF	TRBJ2-7	TRBV6-6
CASSQSSGDIDTQYF	TRBJ2-3	TRBV4-2
CAWSVQGDTPQHF	TRBJ1-5	TRBV30
CASSLDGRAIGELFF	TRBJ2-2	TRBV7-2
CASSQGMGTGELFF	TRBJ2-2	TRBV5-8
CASHRGMNTEAFF	TRBJ1-1	TRBV27
CASSLGRLAEGGTQYF	TRBJ2-5	TRBV5-8
CASSLGQGLYEQYF	TRBJ2-7	TRBV7-9
CASSDTIAGGPQDEQYF	TRBJ2-7	TRBV6-1
CASSSSAGLSTDTQYF	TRBJ2-3	TRBV7-9
CASSNRQGTGYEQYF	TRBJ2-7	TRBV19
CASRAKDRSYTEAFF	TRBJ1-1	TRBV10-2
CASSQEETRLAAADTQYF	TRBJ2-3	TRBV4-1
CARSSPQGEETQYF	TRBJ2-5	TRBV5-3
CASSLQASGYTF	TRBJ1-2	TRBV5-4